Listed below are T cell receptor beta chains from one sample, sequenced in a study of cytomegalovirus exposure and HLA in healthy donors. Libraries were prepared by immunoSEQ multiplex PCR; TCRdb keeps only in-frame clonotypes and omits some of them. This sample has 150,000 to 250,000 clones; roughly 77% occur once, and the top ten carry roughly 1.2%. Source material: PBMCs. The receptors were gathered from a woman aged 25 to 39 in good health and CMV-seronegative. The CDR3 runs from the conserved cysteine through the conserved F or W. A D gene is named only where the DNA matches it firmly. Clone size appears in some rows only: once, few, many, or a class for an expanded clone.

clone size,V gene,J gene,D gene,CDR3 DNA,CDR3 protein
NA,TRBV6-5,TRBJ2-7,NA,TGTGCCAGCAGTTACTCGATAGGGGGTACGTACGAGCAGTACTTC,CASSYSIGGTYEQYF
NA,TRBV2,TRBJ2-1,NA,TGTGCCAGCAGCATCAACAGGGCTCGGTACAATGAGCAGTTCTTC,CASSINRARYNEQFF
NA,TRBV29-1,TRBJ2-1,TRBD1,TGCAGCGTTGGGACGGGACAGAATGAGCAGTTCTTC,CSVGTGQNEQFF
NA,TRBV6-5,TRBJ1-4,TRBD1,TGTGCCAGCAGTTACTCACTTCAGGGGGCGAATGAAAAACTGTTTTTT,CASSYSLQGANEKLFF
NA,TRBV10-3,TRBJ1-1,NA,TGTGCCATCAGTGAGTCTAGAGCTTTCTTT,CAISESRAFF
few,TRBV10-1,TRBJ2-1,TRBD2,TGCGCCAGCAGTGACCCGATAGCGGGGGTCAACAATGAGCAGTTCTTC,CASSDPIAGVNNEQFF
NA,TRBV5-1,TRBJ2-7,TRBD1,TGCGCCAGCAGCTTATTTACAGGGGATTACGAGCAGTACTTC,CASSLFTGDYEQYF
NA,TRBV9,TRBJ2-2,TRBD1,TGTGCCAGCAGCCCTACACCCAACGACAGGGGCCCGAACACCGGGGAGCTGTTTTTT,CASSPTPNDRGPNTGELFF
NA,TRBV28,TRBJ1-5,NA,TGTGCCAGCAGCCGTCGACAGGTAGGCAATCAGCCCCAGCATTTT,CASSRRQVGNQPQHF
few,TRBV2,TRBJ2-7,TRBD2,TGTGCCAGCAAACTAGCGGGAGACGAGCAGTACTTC,CASKLAGDEQYF
NA,TRBV5-1,TRBJ2-7,NA,TGCGCCAGCAGCTTGTCTCGCAGAAACGAGCAGTACTTC,CASSLSRRNEQYF
once,TRBV27,TRBJ2-1,TRBD1,TGTGCCAGCAGTTTATCGGGACAGGGTGGATTCGCCTACAATGAGCAGTTCTTC,CASSLSGQGGFAYNEQFF
NA,TRBV9,TRBJ2-3,TRBD1,TGTGCCAGCAGCGCGACAGGGAGAGATACGCAGTATTTT,CASSATGRDTQYF
NA,TRBV2,TRBJ2-6,NA,TGTGCCAGCAACGGAGAGGCTGGGGCCAACGTCCTGACTTTC,CASNGEAGANVLTF
NA,TRBV6-6,TRBJ1-1,TRBD1,TGTGCCAGCAGTTACTCGTTAACAGGGGGAGGCACTGAAGCTTTCTTT,CASSYSLTGGGTEAFF
NA,TRBV5-6,TRBJ1-2,NA,TGTGCCAGCAGCTTGACCAAGACAGTCCGCTATGGCTACACCTTC,CASSLTKTVRYGYTF
NA,TRBV5-4,TRBJ1-2,NA,TGTGCCAGCAGCTTGGTAGATTCTGGCTACACCTTC,CASSLVDSGYTF
NA,TRBV7-9,TRBJ1-2,NA,TGTGCCAGCAGCTTAGCGCAGGTTAACTATGGCTACACCTTC,CASSLAQVNYGYTF
NA,TRBV7-7,TRBJ2-1,TRBD2,TGTGCCAGCACCCTAGGGACTAGCGGGAGGGCGAATTACAATGAGCAGTTCTTC,CASTLGTSGRANYNEQFF
once,TRBV28,TRBJ2-1,TRBD2,TGTGCCAGCAGTTTTCCCAGCGGGGGGGGGAATGAGCAGTTCTTC,CASSFPSGGGNEQFF
NA,TRBV19,TRBJ2-1,NA,TGTGCCAGTAGTAGGGCCGGAGCGGGTGGCGATGAGCAGTTCTTC,CASSRAGAGGDEQFF
NA,TRBV29-1,TRBJ2-7,TRBD1,TGCAGCGCCGACAGGGGGCGGGAGCAGTACTTC,CSADRGREQYF
few,TRBV14,TRBJ1-1,TRBD1,TGTGCCAGCAGCCAAGGGGTGCAGGGGGATGAAGCTTTCTTT,CASSQGVQGDEAFF
NA,TRBV6-5,TRBJ2-7,TRBD1,TGTGCCAGCAGTTACGCGCCGGGACAGATCTCCTACGAGCAGTACTTC,CASSYAPGQISYEQYF
many,TRBV2,TRBJ1-5,NA,TGTGCCAGCAGCCGGGAAGCGGGGCTTGGCAATCAGCCCCAGCATTTT,CASSREAGLGNQPQHF
NA,TRBV5-1,TRBJ1-2,NA,TGCGCCAGCAGCGCGGACAGTTTAAACTATGGCTACACCTTC,CASSADSLNYGYTF
many,TRBV15,TRBJ2-3,NA,TGTGCCACCAGCAGGGTAGGAGGGGAGGCAGATACGCAGTATTTT,CATSRVGGEADTQYF
NA,TRBV6-1,TRBJ1-6,NA,TGTGCCATCAATCTTGACAGGACGAGTTATTCACCCCTCCACTTT,CAINLDRTSYSPLHF
NA,TRBV6-4,TRBJ2-1,TRBD2,TGTGCCAGCAGTCCACTAGCGGGGGGTTATCATGAGCAGTTCTTC,CASSPLAGGYHEQFF
few,TRBV18,TRBJ2-2,NA,TGTGCCAGCTCACCACCGTCTATCTCCGGGGAGCTGTTTTTT,CASSPPSISGELFF
NA,TRBV5-1,TRBJ1-4,NA,TGCGCCAGCAGCTTGTCGGGCAGGGTGGAGATGGATGAAAAACTGTTTTTT,CASSLSGRVEMDEKLFF
NA,TRBV10-2,TRBJ2-7,NA,TGCGCCAGCAGTGAACCAGCGGCCTCCTACGAGCAGTACTTC,CASSEPAASYEQYF
NA,TRBV18,TRBJ2-2,TRBD2,TGTGCCAGCTCACCGCTCCCGGGACTAGCGATGCCCGGGGAGCTGTTTTTT,CASSPLPGLAMPGELFF
NA,TRBV5-1,TRBJ1-1,NA,TGCGCCAGCAGCTTGGGGCAGGGGCCGTACACTGAAGCTTTCTTT,CASSLGQGPYTEAFF
NA,TRBV18,TRBJ2-7,TRBD1,TGTGCCAGCTCACCCCCGGGACAGGGGGTTCAGTACTTC,CASSPPGQGVQYF
NA,TRBV4-1,TRBJ1-5,NA,TGCGCCAGCAGCCAAGCGGAGAGTTCGAGTCAGCCCCAGCATTTT,CASSQAESSSQPQHF
NA,TRBV7-9,TRBJ2-7,TRBD2,TGTGCCAGCAGCCCCCCGGTAGCGGGAGGGCCCAGCTCCTACGAGCAGTACTTC,CASSPPVAGGPSSYEQYF
NA,TRBV27,TRBJ2-7,TRBD2,TGTGCCAGCAGACCTAGCGGGAGTCGGTACGAGCAGTACTTC,CASRPSGSRYEQYF
NA,TRBV18,TRBJ1-6,TRBD1,TGTGCCAGCTCACCTGCGACAGGGGGCGATTCACCCCTCCACTTT,CASSPATGGDSPLHF
once,TRBV18,TRBJ2-7,NA,TGTGCCAGCTCACCTGGCGGCTACGAGCAGTACTTC,CASSPGGYEQYF
once,TRBV2,TRBJ1-2,NA,TGTGCCAGCAGCAGCCCCCACGGCAGGCAAGGAAAGGAAGGCTACACCTTC,CASSSPHGRQGKEGYTF
NA,TRBV12-5,TRBJ2-6,TRBD2,TGTGCTAGTGGTTTGGTACTGGGGGGGCTGACTTTC,CASGLVLGGLTF